This T cell receptor (beta chain) was retrieved from a study of T cell responses to AZD1222 COVID-19 vaccine. On this clone itself: What it binds is not known.

The CDR3 runs 16 residues. Germline V gene data show CDR1 as SEHNR and CDR2 as FQNEAQ (reference sequence). The V and J ends lost 8 bases and 3 bases respectively, with 20 bases between them. The protocol was immunoSEQ multiplex PCR, while the TCRdb copy is restricted to in-frame clones and leaves out a portion. The sample shows around 92,000 clones, approximately 90% of them seen only once. Regarding the study as a whole: Epitopes outside B.1.351 and B.1.1.7 mutated regions reportedly drew nearly half of spike TCRs.

The sequence derives from an adult in good health. The chain combines TRBV7-9 with TRBJ1-3, with D perhaps TRBD1 (5 bases). Sequencing used peripheral blood, obtained on day 0 of AZD1222 vaccination. The CDR3 DNA is TGTGCCAGCGCCGGTCGACGGGGCAAGTTTGGAAACACCATATATTTT. Encoded protein: CASAGRRGKFGNTIYF. Looking up the rest from reference TRBV7-9 and TRBJ1-3 gives the full variable domain: DTGVSQNPRHKITKRGQNVTFRCDPISEHNRLYWYRQTLGQGPEFLTYFQNEAQLEKSRLLSDRFSAERPKGSFSTLEIQRTEQGDSAMYLCASAGRRGKFGNTIYFGEGSWLTVV.